One sample yielded the 14 T cell receptor beta chains listed below, sequenced in a study of Tregs in tolerant kidney transplant recipients. Sequenced by immunoSEQ multiplex PCR; TCRdb stores in-frame clones only, minus some. The sample totals 50,000 or so clones. Sequences were derived from CD4+ T cells from blood, sampled before the transplant. The receptors were gathered from a human donor who received a combined kidney and bone marrow transplant.

Worth noting for this clone: The CDR3 goes on 3 residues after the read ends, and that part is filled in from the germline J gene. The V gene is TRBV30, the J gene TRBJ2-3, with unresolved D. CDR3 length: 13 residues. Trimming removed 1 base at V and 4 bases at J, with 9 bases between. CDR1 is GTSNPN, CDR2 SVGIG, per germline (reference sequence). CDR3 DNA, as far as it was read: TGTGCCTGGAGTGGGTTAGTCGCAGATACG. Translating gives CAWSGLVADT. The full-length CDR3 reads as CAWSGLVADTQYF.

On this clone: The read stops 3 residues short of the end of the CDR3; the missing end is completed from the germline J gene. V is TRBV20-1 and J is TRBJ1-2; 8 positions match TRBD1. V shed 0 bases, J shed 6 bases, and the junction held 3 bases outside the gene matches. The CDR3 covers 13 residues. From germline, CDR1 is DFQATT and CDR2 SNEGSKA (reference sequence). This CDR3 reads CSARDLTGDGYTF. The part of the CDR3 DNA that was read is TGCAGTGCTAGAGATCTGACAGGGGATGGC.

A note on this clone: The read ends 3 residues early relative to the CDR3; the germline J gene fills the gap. This chain uses TRBV19 with TRBJ2-3, with 7 bases that match TRBD2. The CDR3 is made up of 14 amino acids. The V and J ends lost 6 bases and 0 bases, in that order; junction bases with no gene match: 3. Germline V gene lookup returns CDR1 LNHDA and CDR2 SQIVND (reference sequence). CDR3 bases read: TGTGCCAGTAGCCTAGCGGCTAGCACAGATACG. Residues: CASSLAASTDT. The CDR3 reads in full as CASSLAASTDTQYF.

A remark on this clone: The CDR3 goes on 3 residues after the read ends, and that part is filled in from the germline J gene. V and J are TRBV7-2 and TRBJ2-1, with 14 bases fitting TRBD2. This CDR3 has 15 residues. V shed 4 bases, J shed 9 bases, and the junction held 5 bases outside the gene matches. CDR1 SGHTA and CDR2 FQGNSA come from the germline V gene. CDR3 DNA, as far as it was read: TGTGCCAGCAGCTCGACTAGCGGGAGGGCCGGTGAG. Protein sequence: CASSSTSGRAGE. The full CDR3 is CASSSTSGRAGEQFF.

With regard to this clone: The missing CDR3 end, 3 residues past where the read stops, is filled in from the germline J gene. The rearrangement joins TRBV5-1 to TRBJ1-5, with D uncertain. CDR3 length: 14 residues. Trimming took off 4 bases at V and 5 bases at J, with 13 bases between the two ends. CDR1 and CDR2 (germline): SGHRS, YFSETQ. The CDR3 bases that were read are TGCGCCAGCAGCAAGAGTCCAGAGTATCAGCCC. This codes for CASSKSPEYQP. From start to end, the CDR3 is CASSKSPEYQPQHF.

As regards this clone: The missing CDR3 end, 3 residues past where the read stops, is filled in from the germline J gene. The chain is built from TRBV7-9 and TRBJ1-3, with 9 bases identical to TRBD1. The V gene's germline CDR1 is SEHNR and CDR2 FQNEAQ (reference sequence). The CDR3 runs 15 residues. V lost 4 bases, J lost 1 base, and 2 bases stayed unmatched. Here the CDR3 reads CASSWDRASGNTIYF. Partial CDR3 DNA: TGTGCCAGCAGCTGGGACAGGGCGTCTGGAAACACC.

Of note for this clone: The read falls 3 residues short of the CDR3 end, and the missing part is taken from the germline J gene. This chain joins TRBV6-2 or TRBV6-3 and TRBJ1-3; D might be TRBD1 (6 bases). The CDR3 covers 16 residues. Germline assignment: CDR1 MNHEY and CDR2 SVGEGT. With 6 bases removed from V and 0 bases from J, the gap between germline ends came to 15 bases. CDR3 DNA (partial): TGTGCCAGCAGCCCATTAGGACAGCGCTCTGGAAACACC. Translated, it gives CASSPLGQRSGNT. The full CDR3 reads CASSPLGQRSGNTIYF.

Comment on this clone: The read stops 3 residues short of the end of the CDR3; the missing end is completed from the germline J gene. The chain carries TRBV19 and TRBJ2-7; tentatively, D is TRBD1 (6 bases). Germline V gene sequence: CDR1 LNHDA, CDR2 SQIVND (reference sequence). This CDR3 has 15 residues. Trimming pared 3 bases from V and 6 bases from J, leaving 18 bases between. The CDR3 spells CASSISAGVQGEQYF. The covered CDR3 bases are TGTGCCAGTAGTATTTCAGCAGGGGTACAGGGCGAG.

A word on this clone: The read ends 3 residues before the CDR3 terminus; that terminus is restored from the germline J gene. V and J are TRBV6-1 and TRBJ2-1, with 7 bases that match TRBD2. CDR1 is MNHNS and CDR2 is SASEGT in the germline V gene. The CDR3 covers 19 residues. V shed 0 bases and J 3 bases; nucleotides not matched to a gene: 14. CDR3 bases read: TGTGCCAGCAGTGAAGCTGGCGGGCGCCTAGCGGTAATCTACAATGAG. Encoded protein: CASSEAGGRLAVIYNE. In full, the CDR3 reads CASSEAGGRLAVIYNEQFF.

Remarks on this clone: The DNA ends 3 residues before the CDR3 does, and the rest of the CDR3 is filled in from the germline J gene. This chain joins TRBV2 and TRBJ2-5, with D tentatively TRBD2 (6 bases). CDR1 is SNHLY and CDR2 is FYNNEI in the germline V gene. The CDR3 is 12 amino acids. Trimming took off 8 bases at V and 5 bases at J, with 12 bases between the two ends. This CDR3 is CASWGDGETQYF. Incomplete CDR3 DNA: TGTGCCAGCTGGGGGGATGGGGAGACC.

The CDR3 reads CASSETLAGGANTGELFF. Partial CDR3 DNA: TGTGCCAGCAGCGAAACACTAGCGGGAGGAGCGAACACCGGGGAG. The chain couples TRBV6-1 to TRBJ2-2; TRBD2 aligns across 12 bases. With the read ending 3 residues before the CDR3 end, the germline J gene is used to fill in that end. The junction had 8 bases not matched to a gene; V was cut back by 6 bases and J by 0 bases. The CDR3 length is 18 residues. Per germline, CDR1 MNHNS and CDR2 SASEGT.

For this clone: The read gets to within 3 residues of the CDR3 end, and the germline J gene fills in the rest. The rearrangement links TRBV5-1 to TRBJ2-5; TRBD1 is a possible D gene (5 bases). Trimming removed 4 bases at V and 4 bases at J, with 14 bases between. Germline V gene sequence: CDR1 SGHRS, CDR2 YFSETQ. The CDR3 is made up of 14 amino acids. The CDR3 is CASSVAQGTETQYF. The CDR3 bases that were read are TGCGCCAGCAGCGTGGCCCAGGGTACAGAGACC.

To note about this clone: The read ends 3 residues early relative to the CDR3; the germline J gene fills the gap. This chain connects TRBV19 to TRBJ2-1; TRBD2 is a possible D gene (5 bases). CDR3 length: 14 residues. V dropped 5 bases and J dropped 0 bases, with 8 bases sitting between them. CDR1 and CDR2 (germline): LNHDA, SQIVND (reference sequence). CDR3 bases read: TGTGCCAGTAGTTCGGGGAGCTCCTACAATGAG. It codes for CASSSGSSYNE. The CDR3 in its entirety is CASSSGSSYNEQFF.

Turning to this clone: The read terminates 3 residues ahead of where the CDR3 ends, so the germline J gene completes it. The rearrangement links TRBV5-1 to TRBJ1-2; possible D gene TRBD1, 6 bases. CDR3 length: 14 residues. Germline loops: CDR1 SGHRS, CDR2 YFSETQ. CDR3 DNA, as far as it was read: TGCGCCAGCAGCTTGGGGGGAGGGGGACCCGGC. This codes for CASSLGGGGPG. The CDR3 as a whole reads CASSLGGGGPGYTF. Complete variable domain (other parts from reference TRBV5-1 and TRBJ1-2): KAGVTQTPRYLIKTRGQQVTLSCSPISGHRSVSWYQQTPGQGLQFLFEYFSETQRNKGNFPGRFSGRQFSNSRSEMNVSTLELGDSALYLCASSLGGGGPGYTFGSGTRLTVV.